The subject of this entry is one T cell receptor beta chain. Its antigen is still unknown. This sample is drawn from a study of shared clonotypes between healthy human individuals. Study-wide results and caveats: Memory subsets generally showed lower estimated richness than naive subsets.

TCRdb keeps only in-frame clones here, not all; method: immunoSEQ multiplex PCR. The sample lists approximately 2.5 million clones; about 92% were seen once. CD4+ cells underwent separation, giving CD45RA+ naive and CD45RA-negative memory subsets. V was trimmed by 3 bases and J by 1 base, leaving 12 bases between them. This CDR3 comprises 16 residues. Per the germline V gene, CDR1 is SGHTA and CDR2 is FQGTGA. The sequenced sample consisted of naive CD4+ T cells sorted from blood. Subset denoted: CD45RA+ positively selected. V usage is TRBV7-3 and J usage is TRBJ2-2; the D gene is possibly TRBD2 (6 bases). The sequence came from a man between 18 and 35 years old in good health. CDR3 sequence (DNA): TGTGCCAGCAGCTTCTTTGGGCGGGAGAACACCGGGGAGCTGTTTTTT. Protein sequence: CASSFFGRENTGELFF.